This T cell receptor (beta chain) was identified during a study of OX40 agonist ivuxolimab in advanced cancers. V lost 2 bases, J lost 2 bases, and 15 bases lay in between. Germline V gene lookup returns CDR1 LNHNV and CDR2 YYDKDF (reference sequence). CDR3 size: 16 residues. Sequencing used immunoSEQ multiplex PCR; TCRdb keeps in-frame clones, though not all of them. The profile shows tens of thousands of clones, about 89% of them singletons. The chain recombines TRBV15 with TRBJ2-5, with D maybe TRBD2 (6 bases). The source material was CD4+ or CD8+ T cells sorted from blood, sampled in a trial of the OX40 agonist ivuxolimab. This clonotype originated in an adult with an advanced solid tumor such as melanoma, head and neck, liver or kidney cancer. The chain's CDR3 is CATSRSRGTQQETQYF. Here the CDR3 DNA reads TGTGCCACCAGCAGATCCCGGGGGACCCAACAAGAGACCCAGTACTTC.